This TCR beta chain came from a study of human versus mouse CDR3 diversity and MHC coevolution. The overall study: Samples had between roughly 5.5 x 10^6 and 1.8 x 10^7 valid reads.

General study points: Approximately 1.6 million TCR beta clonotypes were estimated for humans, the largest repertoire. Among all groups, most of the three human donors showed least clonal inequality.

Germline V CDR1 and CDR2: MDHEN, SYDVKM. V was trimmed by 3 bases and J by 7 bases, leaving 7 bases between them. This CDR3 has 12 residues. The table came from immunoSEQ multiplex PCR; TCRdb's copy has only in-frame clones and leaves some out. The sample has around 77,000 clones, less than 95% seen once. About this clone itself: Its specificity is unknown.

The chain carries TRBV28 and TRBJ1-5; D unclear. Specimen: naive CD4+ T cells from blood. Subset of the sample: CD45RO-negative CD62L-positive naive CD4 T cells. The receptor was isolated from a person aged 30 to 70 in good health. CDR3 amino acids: CASSLGGQPQHF. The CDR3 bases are TGTGCCAGCAGTTTGGGAGGGCAGCCCCAGCATTTT.